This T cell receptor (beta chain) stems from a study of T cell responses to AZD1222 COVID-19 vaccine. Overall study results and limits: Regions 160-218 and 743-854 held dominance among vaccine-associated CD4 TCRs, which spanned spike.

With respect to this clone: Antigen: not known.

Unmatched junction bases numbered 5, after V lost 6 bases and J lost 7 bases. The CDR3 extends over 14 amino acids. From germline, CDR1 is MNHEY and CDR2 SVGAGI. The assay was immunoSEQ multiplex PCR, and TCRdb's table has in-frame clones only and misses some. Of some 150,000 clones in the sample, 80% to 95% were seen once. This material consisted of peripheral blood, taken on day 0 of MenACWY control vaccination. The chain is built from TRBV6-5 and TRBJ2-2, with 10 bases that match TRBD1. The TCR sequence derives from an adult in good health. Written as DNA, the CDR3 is TGTGCCAGCAGCCGACAGGGGGCGTTCGGGGAGCTGTTTTTT. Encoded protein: CASSRQGAFGELFF.